This entry is about one T cell receptor beta chain. Its matching antigen is unknown. Sequencing was performed with immunoSEQ multiplex PCR; in TCRdb, only in-frame clones are kept and a portion is missing. The table records about 1 million clones, approximately 80% of them present only once. The data were obtained in a study of shared clonotypes between healthy human individuals. The study, taken as a whole, reports: Richness estimates generally favored naive over memory subsets.

CD45RA+ naive and CD45RA-negative memory subsets were separated from CD4+ cells. V lost 1 base to trimming and J lost 5 bases, with 10 bases between them. This CDR3 has 14 residues. Looked up from germline, CDR1 is MNHEY and CDR2 is SMNVEV (reference sequence). This chain joins TRBV27 and TRBJ2-3; the D is unclear. Sequencing was carried out using memory CD4+ T cells from PBMCs. Subset specified: CD45RA-negative fraction. The sequence was obtained from a man aged 18 to 29 in good health. Some clones in this sample may be carry-over from other donors' samples. The CDR3 reads CASSLFQSRDTQYF. The CDR3 nucleotides are TGTGCCAGCAGTTTATTCCAATCCCGAGATACGCAGTATTTT.